These 13 T cell receptor beta chains came from one sample sequenced in a study of cytomegalovirus exposure and HLA in healthy donors. Vbeta (60) and Jbeta (13) primers were used in the PCR. Using immunoSEQ multiplex PCR, the repertoire was profiled, and TCRdb retains in-frame clones only, with some absent. The sample lists around 74,000 clones; 79% were seen once. The sample taken for sequencing was PBMCs. The source is a man aged 30-40 years in good health and CMV-seronegative.

The rearrangement uses TRBV7-9 and TRBJ2-7; D is possibly TRBD2 (5 bases). The CDR3 consists of 12 residues. CDR1 and CDR2 (germline): SEHNR, FQNEAQ (reference sequence). CDR3 sequence reads: CATIAPPGEQYF. CDR3 in DNA: TGTGCAACCATAGCGCCCCCCGGCGAGCAGTACTTC.

The chain has TRBV30 and TRBJ1-5, with TRBD1 identical over 8 bases. Germline lookup yields CDR1 GTSNPN and CDR2 SVGIG (reference sequence). This CDR3 comprises 15 residues. The V segment lost 1 base and the J segment 6 bases; nucleotides outside the gene matches: 8. The CDR3 is CAWSESTGGGQPQHF. The CDR3 coding sequence is TGTGCCTGGAGTGAATCTACAGGGGGAGGTCAGCCCCAGCATTTT.

The chain combines TRBV27 with TRBJ2-3; D is undetermined. The germline V gene has CDR1 MNHEY and CDR2 SMNVEV (reference sequence). Trimming took off 3 bases at V and 4 bases at J, with 5 bases between the two ends. The CDR3 sequence is 12 residues long. CDR3 sequence (DNA): TGTGCCAGCAGTTTTCAGGCAGATACGCAGTATTTT. This translates into CASSFQADTQYF.

This clone was counted a single time. The V gene is TRBV4-2, the J gene TRBJ2-3, with TRBD2 matching over 12 bases. With V trimmed by 3 bases and J by 7 bases, 5 bases remained unmatched. This CDR3 spans 15 amino acids. Looked up from germline, CDR1 is LGHNA and CDR2 is YNFKEQ. The CDR3 spells CASSQLAGGGNTQYF. The CDR3 DNA follows: TGTGCCAGCAGCCAGCTAGCGGGAGGGGGCAATACGCAGTATTTT.

In its sample, this clone was seen a few times. V usage is TRBV6-5 and J usage is TRBJ2-7; 7 bases fit TRBD1. The germline V gene has CDR1 MNHEY and CDR2 SVGAGI. This CDR3 is built from 13 residues. The V and J ends lost 7 bases and 5 bases, in that order; junction bases with no gene match: 8. CDR3 in amino acids: CASTKTGTDEQYF. The CDR3 DNA reads TGTGCCAGCACTAAGACAGGGACCGACGAGCAGTACTTC.

This sequence joins TRBV6-5 and TRBJ1-5; 7 bases map to TRBD1. Per the germline V gene, CDR1 is MNHEY and CDR2 is SVGAGI. The CDR3 extends over 15 amino acids. V dropped 0 bases and J dropped 9; count of bases not matched to a gene: 8. The CDR3, as DNA: TGTGCCAGCAGTTACTCGACACAGGGGTTCTGGCCCCAGCATTTT. Protein: CASSYSTQGFWPQHF.

This chain uses TRBV5-1 with TRBJ2-2; a weak D match, TRBD1 (6 bases). Germline V gene sequence: CDR1 SGHRS, CDR2 YFSETQ. V lost 4 bases and J lost 5, with 15 bases in between. CDR3 length equals 15 residues. The CDR3 sequence is CASSPPGEGTGELFF. In DNA form, the CDR3 reads TGCGCCAGCAGCCCCCCAGGGGAAGGAACCGGGGAGCTGTTTTTT.

This chain uses TRBV28 with TRBJ2-7; TRBD1 matches at 7 bases. J gave up 1 base and V 10 bases, and 7 bases lay outside the gene matches. The CDR3 runs to 13 residues. Germline V gene data show CDR1 as MDHEN and CDR2 as SYDVKM. As DNA, the CDR3 is TGTGCCACCTTAAGACAGGGTTCCTACGAGCAGTACTTC. Translated: CATLRQGSYEQYF.

This clone has just one count. The gene calls are TRBV11-2 and TRBJ1-2; D perhaps matches TRBD1 (6 bases). Per the germline V gene, CDR1 is SGHAT and CDR2 is FQNNGV. V gave up 1 base and J gave up 8 bases, with 14 bases separating them. This CDR3 has 14 amino acids. CDR3 DNA sequence: TGTGCCAGCAGCTTAGTGTTCAGGGGCGAAGGCTACACCTTC. Protein sequence: CASSLVFRGEGYTF.

The CDR3 DNA reads TGTGCCAGCAGCGTAGATGAGGGGGGGAAAGCTTTCTTT. Amino acid sequence: CASSVDEGGKAFF. This chain joins TRBV9 and TRBJ1-1; a possible D gene is TRBD1 (6 bases). The germline V gene encodes CDR1 SGDLS and CDR2 YYNGEE. The CDR3 runs to 13 residues. V lost 0 bases and J lost 9, with 12 bases in between.

The chain links TRBV4-3 to TRBJ2-5; D possibly corresponds to TRBD2 (7 bases). The CDR3 totals 16 residues. The V end lost 0 bases, the J end lost 11 bases, and 22 bases lay between the germline ends. Germline V gene lookup returns CDR1 LGHNA and CDR2 YSLEER. The CDR3 DNA is TGCGCCAGCAGCCAAGATTCTTGGGGGCTCGGGGGGCCACAGTACTTC. Residues: CASSQDSWGLGGPQYF.

The chain joins TRBV6-5 to TRBJ2-5; D gene unclear. Germline CDR1 and CDR2: MNHEY and SVGAGI. CDR3 length: 15 amino acids. V shed 5 bases and J shed 0 bases, with 13 bases lying between them. CDR3 sequence: CASSRTLLYQETQYF. The CDR3 DNA reads as TGTGCCAGCAGTCGCACCCTACTGTACCAAGAGACCCAGTACTTC.

The CDR3 region is CASSLRDRGINEQFF. The DNA for the CDR3 is TGCGCCAGCAGCCTCCGGGACAGGGGGATCAATGAGCAGTTCTTC. The chain recombines TRBV5-1 with TRBJ2-1; 11 bases match TRBD1. Germline-derived CDR1 and CDR2 are SGHRS and YFSETQ. Trimming removed 4 bases from V and 6 bases from J; junction bases left unmatched: 6. CDR3 size: 15 residues.